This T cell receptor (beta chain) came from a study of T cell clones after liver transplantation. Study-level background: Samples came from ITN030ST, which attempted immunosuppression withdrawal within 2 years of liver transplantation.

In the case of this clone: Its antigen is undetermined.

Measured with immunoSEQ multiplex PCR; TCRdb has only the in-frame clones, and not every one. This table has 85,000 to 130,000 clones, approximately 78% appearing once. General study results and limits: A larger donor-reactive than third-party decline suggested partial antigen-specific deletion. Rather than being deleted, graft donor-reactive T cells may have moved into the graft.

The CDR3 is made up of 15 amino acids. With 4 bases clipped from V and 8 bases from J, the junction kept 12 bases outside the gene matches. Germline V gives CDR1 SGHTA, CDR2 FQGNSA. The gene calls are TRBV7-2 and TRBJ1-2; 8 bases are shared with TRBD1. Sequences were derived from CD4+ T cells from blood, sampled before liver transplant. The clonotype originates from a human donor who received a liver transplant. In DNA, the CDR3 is TGTGCCAGCAGCTCCCCGGACAGGGTGGCTGAGGGCTACACCTTC. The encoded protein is CASSSPDRVAEGYTF. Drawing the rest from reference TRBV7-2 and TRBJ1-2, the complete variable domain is GAGVSQSPSNKVTEKGKDVELRCDPISGHTALYWYRQSLGQGLEFLIYFQGNSAPDKSGLPSDRFSAERTGGSVSTLTIQRTQQEDSAVYLCASSSPDRVAEGYTFGSGTRLTVV.